One sample yielded the 9 T cell receptor beta chains listed below, sequenced in a study of blood T cell repertoires in COVID-19. Measured with immunoSEQ multiplex PCR; TCRdb has only the in-frame clones, and not every one. The sample includes 250,000 to 350,000 clones, less than 85% seen only once; the top ten take roughly 1.5%. Sequencing was performed on peripheral blood. The receptors here all came from a human donor with COVID-19, enrolled during active disease. The donor label of this sample is uncertain.

In this sample, this clone turned up a few times. This chain uses TRBV18 with TRBJ1-4, with 10 positions matching TRBD1. Germline CDR1 and CDR2: KGHSH and LQKENI. The CDR3 sequence is 16 residues long. With 4 bases clipped from V and 8 bases from J, the junction kept 10 bases outside the gene matches. The CDR3, as DNA: TGTGCCAGCTCACTAACCTCCGGGACAGGGGAAGAAAAACTGTTTTTT. Its protein product is CASSLTSGTGEEKLFF.

This chain connects TRBV11-2 to TRBJ1-6, with a weak D call TRBD1 (5 bases). Trimming took 2 bases from V and 8 from J, leaving 13 bases between them. The CDR3 length is 15 residues. Germline lookup yields CDR1 SGHAT and CDR2 FQNNGV. The chain's CDR3 is CASSLRQGKDSPLHF. Here the CDR3 DNA reads TGTGCCAGCAGCTTAAGGCAGGGCAAGGATTCACCCCTCCACTTT.

The chain uses TRBV30 and TRBJ2-1; 14 bases match TRBD2. V shed 0 bases and J 8 bases; nucleotides not matched to a gene: 3. CDR1 and CDR2 from the germline V gene are GTSNPN and SVGIG (reference sequence). The CDR3 consists of 15 residues. Here the CDR3 reads CAWSVGTSGSYEQFF. CDR3 nucleotide sequence: TGTGCCTGGAGTGTGGGGACTAGCGGGAGCTATGAGCAGTTCTTC.

This sequence joins TRBV6-4 and TRBJ2-1; 7 bases are a match to TRBD2. The V gene's germline CDR1 is MRHNA and CDR2 SNTAGT. The CDR3 length is 14 residues. V shed 7 bases and J 9 bases; nucleotides not matched to a gene: 12. DNA for the CDR3: TGTGCCAGCACCTACCAAGCGGGGAGCGCTGAGCAGTTCTTC. Its translation: CASTYQAGSAEQFF.

The chain is built from TRBV27 and TRBJ2-1; weak D call: TRBD2 (6 bases). CDR3 size: 16 residues. Germline V gene sequence: CDR1 MNHEY, CDR2 SMNVEV (reference sequence). The V gene lost 8 bases and the J gene lost 0 bases, with 17 bases spanning the gap. CDR3 sequence: CASDHPGRSSYNEQFF. As DNA, the CDR3 is TGTGCCAGCGACCACCCGGGGAGGAGCTCCTACAATGAGCAGTTCTTC.

V is TRBV11-2 and J is TRBJ2-7, with 10 nucleotides matching TRBD1. CDR1 is SGHAT and CDR2 is FQNNGV in the germline V gene. V shed 4 bases and J 2 bases; nucleotides not matched to a gene: 2. The CDR3 spans 14 residues. DNA of the CDR3: TGTGCCAGCAGCTCAGGACAGGGGGCCTACGAGCAGTACTTC. Encoded protein: CASSSGQGAYEQYF.

The genes are TRBV7-3 and TRBJ2-1, with D perhaps matching TRBD2 (7 bases). Germline values: CDR1 SGHTA, CDR2 FQGTGA. Trimming shortened V by 6 bases and J by 8 bases, and 11 bases separated the two germline ends. The CDR3 sequence is 12 residues long. The CDR3 DNA follows: TGTGCCAGCAGTCTAGGGGGGGATGAGCAGTTCTTC. Residues: CASSLGGDEQFF.

The chain uses TRBV7-9 and TRBJ2-3, with 7 positions matching TRBD2. The CDR3 length is 15 residues. Trimming at V came to 5 bases and at J to 2 bases, leaving 7 bases not matched to a gene. Germline V gene lookup returns CDR1 SEHNR and CDR2 FQNEAQ (reference sequence). The CDR3 protein is CASSRSGDHTDTQYF. Here the CDR3 DNA reads TGTGCCAGCAGCCGGAGCGGGGACCACACAGATACGCAGTATTTT.

For the CDR3, the DNA is TGTGCCAGCAGCCCTGCTTCCGGTGGCTACACCTTC. This gives the protein CASSPASGGYTF. The chain combines TRBV13 with TRBJ1-2; D gene unclear. Between the trimmed V and J ends, which lost 5 bases and 7 bases, there was a span of 11 bases. The CDR3 spans 12 residues. The germline gives CDR1 PRHDT, CDR2 FYEKMQ (reference sequence).